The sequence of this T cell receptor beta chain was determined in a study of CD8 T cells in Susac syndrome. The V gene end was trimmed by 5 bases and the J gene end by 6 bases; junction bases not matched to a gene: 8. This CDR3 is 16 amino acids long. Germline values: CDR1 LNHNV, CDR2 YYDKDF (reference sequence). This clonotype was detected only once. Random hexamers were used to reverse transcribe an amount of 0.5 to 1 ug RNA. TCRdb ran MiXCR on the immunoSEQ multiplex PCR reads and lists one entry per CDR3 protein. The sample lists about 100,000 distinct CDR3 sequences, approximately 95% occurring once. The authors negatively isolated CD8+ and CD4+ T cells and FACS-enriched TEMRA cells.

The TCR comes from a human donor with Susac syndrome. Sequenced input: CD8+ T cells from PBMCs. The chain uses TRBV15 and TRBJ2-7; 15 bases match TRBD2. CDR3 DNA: TGTGCCACCAGCCCCGGACTAGCGGGGGGGCAACTCGAGCAGTACTTC. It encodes CATSPGLAGGQLEQYF.